This TCR beta chain was identified during a study of T cell responses to AZD1222 COVID-19 vaccine. CDR3 length equals 15 residues. Trimming pared 4 bases from V and 8 bases from J, leaving 20 bases between. Germline values: CDR1 SGHTA, CDR2 FQGNSA. Libraries were prepared by immunoSEQ multiplex PCR; TCRdb keeps only in-frame clonotypes and omits some of them. The sample consists of roughly 140,000 clones, around nine tenths of them appearing once. Sequenced here: peripheral blood, sampled on day 0 of AZD1222 vaccination. This clonotype was sampled from an adult in good health. The V gene is TRBV7-2, the J gene TRBJ1-2; D might be TRBD1 (6 bases). In nucleotides, the CDR3 is TGTGCCAGCAGCTCGGGAACAGGGCTCGCGGGGGGCTACACCTTC. Translation: CASSSGTGLAGGYTF.